This T cell receptor beta chain is drawn from a study of blood T cell repertoires in COVID-19. At the level of the study: Specimens from acute and convalescent COVID-19 originated in the United States, Italy and Spain. The analysed material was cDNA or gDNA that came from T cells, B-cell-depleted T cells, or PBMCs.

Original methodology: By means of reference gene primer amplification, nucleated cell counts were estimated. The table came from immunoSEQ multiplex PCR; TCRdb's copy has only in-frame clones and leaves some out. V, J and clone size were drawn from that table, and D and trimming were deduced from the DNA. The table has about 87,000 clones, about 87% seen once; the top ten hold around 5.3%. The germline V gene encodes CDR1 LNHDA and CDR2 SQIVND (reference sequence). CDR3 size: 13 residues. The V end was cut by 6 bases, the J end by 1 base, with 8 bases between. The sequenced sample consisted of peripheral blood. The V gene is TRBV19, the J gene TRBJ2-3; the D gene is possibly TRBD2 (5 bases). This sequence was found in a man aged 40-55 years with acute or convalescent COVID-19. The CDR3 loop reads CASRISGTDTQYF. The CDR3 DNA is TGTGCCAGTAGGATTAGCGGCACAGATACGCAGTATTTT.